A single T cell receptor beta chain is shown here with its context. Its antigen is not known. Trimming left V 10 bases short and J 9 bases short, with 22 bases between. Germline assignment: CDR1 MNHNY and CDR2 SVGAGI (reference sequence). This CDR3 has 13 amino acids. The sample comes from a study of OX40 agonist ivuxolimab in advanced cancers. For the study at large: Partial responses were achieved by three patients, of whom one had hepatocellular carcinoma and two had cutaneous melanoma. Study results and caveats: CD4+ and CD8+ T cells in blood underwent clonal expansion by week 6 at 0.1 to 3.0 mg/kg. Expanded clones were, on average, more numerous in CD8+ T cells than in CD4+.

Sequencing was performed with immunoSEQ multiplex PCR; in TCRdb, only in-frame clones are kept and a portion is missing. The sample records around 80,000 clones, approximately 93% being singletons. The sample consisted of CD4+ or CD8+ T cells sorted from blood, taken in a trial of the OX40 agonist ivuxolimab. The TCR comes from an adult with an advanced solid tumor such as melanoma, head and neck, liver or kidney cancer. This rearrangement joins TRBV6-6 to TRBJ2-7; a weak D match, TRBD2 (6 bases). CDR3 DNA sequence: TGTGCCACCCAAGGAGGGCTCGGGATCGGGCAGTACTTC. Amino acids: CATQGGLGIGQYF.